This is a list of T cell receptor beta chains from one sample in a study of vaccination and CD4 T cells after COVID-19. No cognate antigen is known for these TCRs. TCRdb ran MiXCR on the PCR reads and lists one entry per CDR3 protein. The sample holds tens of thousands of distinct CDR3 sequences, roughly two fifths seen once. This specimen was CD4+ T cells from blood, cultured in vitro, taken about 7 months after SARS-CoV-2 vaccination. The receptors derive from a human donor who had recovered from COVID-19. Each CDR3 is given with its conserved first and last residue. The D gene is left open where the match is weak. The size of a clone is reported for some rows only, either as once, few or many, or as a class for expanded clones.

D	size	V	J	DNA	CDR3
-	few	TRBV10-1	TRBJ2-3	TGCGCCAGCAGTGAGTCGGGGCGGACTAGCACAGATACGCAGTATTTT	CASSESGRTSTDTQYF
TRBD1	few	TRBV7-2	TRBJ1-4	TGTGCCAGCAGCCAAAACAGGGGTGGTGAAAAACTGTTTTTT	CASSQNRGGEKLFF
TRBD1	few	TRBV7-3	TRBJ2-1	TGTGCCAGCAGCTCCCCGGGACAGGGGGCGGACAATGAGCAGTTCTTC	CASSSPGQGADNEQFF
-	medium-sized	TRBV20-1	TRBJ1-1	TGCAGTGCTTTACTTGGCACTGAAGCTTTCTTT	CSALLGTEAFF
TRBD2	-	TRBV18	TRBJ2-7	TGTGCCAGCTCACCAGGACTAGTGAGGGGCTCCTACGAGCAGTACTTC	CASSPGLVRGSYEQYF
-	once	TRBV7-9	TRBJ2-1	TGTGCCAGCAGCTTGGACGCTAGCCCCTACAATGAGCAGTTCTTC	CASSLDASPYNEQFF
-	-	TRBV20-1	TRBJ2-5	TGCAGTGCTAGCGCACTGGGGGACCAAGAGACCCAGTACTTC	CSASALGDQETQYF
TRBD2	few	TRBV7-3	TRBJ2-1	TGTGCCAGCAGCCGACAACTAGCGGACAATGAGCAGTTCTTC	CASSRQLADNEQFF
-	-	TRBV7-2	TRBJ1-5	TGTGCCAGCAGCAACTTACAGGGACAGCCCCAGCATTTT	CASSNLQGQPQHF
TRBD1	-	TRBV2	TRBJ1-5	TGTGCCAGCTGCCCGGGACAGGGTCAGCCCCAGCATTTT	CASCPGQGQPQHF
TRBD2	-	TRBV10-3	TRBJ2-7	TGTGCCATCAGTGAGCCTGGACTAGCGGGAGGGCCACCCTACGAGCAGTACTTC	CAISEPGLAGGPPYEQYF
TRBD1	few	TRBV20-1	TRBJ1-2	TGCAGTGCTACCCAGGGGGCAAATATAGGCTACACCTTC	CSATQGANIGYTF
-	-	TRBV2	TRBJ1-1	TGTGCCAGCAGTGGTCCAGGGGACACTGAAGCTTTCTTT	CASSGPGDTEAFF
TRBD1	-	TRBV6-1	TRBJ2-7	TGTGCCAGCAGTAGAGACAGGGGGGTCTACGAGCAGTACTTC	CASSRDRGVYEQYF
TRBD2	-	TRBV6-2/TRBV6-3	TRBJ2-1	TGTGCCAGCAGAGGCCTAGCGGTTTACAATGAGCAGTTCTTC	CASRGLAVYNEQFF
-	once	TRBV9	TRBJ1-6	TGTGCCAGCAGCGTCGGGGGCCAGCATAATTCACCCCTCCACTTT	CASSVGGQHNSPLHF
-	-	TRBV7-2	TRBJ1-2	TGTGCCAGCAGCTTGGACTGGGTTGCCGGCTACACCTTC	CASSLDWVAGYTF
-	few	TRBV27	TRBJ1-2	TGTGCCAGCAGTGTGGGGAGGATAGCTAACTATGGCTACACCTTC	CASSVGRIANYGYTF
-	-	TRBV12-3/TRBV12-4	TRBJ1-5	TGTGCCAGCAGTTTTGGAGGGCTTAGCAATCAGCCCCAGCATTTT	CASSFGGLSNQPQHF
TRBD2	-	TRBV20-1	TRBJ2-7	TGCAGTGCTAGGGCGGCTAGCGGGAGTTCCGAGCAGTACTTC	CSARAASGSSEQYF
-	-	TRBV6-2/TRBV6-3	TRBJ2-3	TGTGCCAGCAGCCAAAGGACGGGGGGCCCCGATACGCAGTATTTT	CASSQRTGGPDTQYF
-	-	TRBV2	TRBJ1-6	TGTGCCAGCAAAGTAGGGGATTCACCCCTCCACTTT	CASKVGDSPLHF
TRBD2	-	TRBV20-1	TRBJ2-7	TGCAGTGCTAGAGATCCGCTAGCGGGAGACTACAATGAGCAGTACTTC	CSARDPLAGDYNEQYF